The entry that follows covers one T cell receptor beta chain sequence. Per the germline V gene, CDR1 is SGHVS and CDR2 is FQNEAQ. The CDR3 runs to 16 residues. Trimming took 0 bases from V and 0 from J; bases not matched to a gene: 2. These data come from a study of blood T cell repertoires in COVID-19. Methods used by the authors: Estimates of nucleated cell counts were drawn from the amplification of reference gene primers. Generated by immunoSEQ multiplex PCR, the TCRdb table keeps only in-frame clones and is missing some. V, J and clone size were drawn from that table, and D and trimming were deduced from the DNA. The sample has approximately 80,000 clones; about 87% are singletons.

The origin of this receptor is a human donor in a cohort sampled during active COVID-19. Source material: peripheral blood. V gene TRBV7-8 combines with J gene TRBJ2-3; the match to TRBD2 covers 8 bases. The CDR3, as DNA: TGTGCCAGCAGCTTAGCCCCTAGCGGGAGCACAGATACGCAGTATTTT. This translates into CASSLAPSGSTDTQYF.